The sequence of this T cell receptor (beta chain) was determined in a study of blood T cell repertoires in COVID-19 (dated by TCRdb to the early 2020s). Concerning the study at large: Samples covering the acute and convalescent phases of COVID-19 were provided by collaborators in the United States, Italy and Spain. The material from the prospective study consisted of cDNA or gDNA derived from T cells, B-cell-depleted T cells, or PBMCs. Deeply sampled blood TCRbeta repertoires from subjects exposed to, actively infected with, or recovered from COVID-19 were included in the dataset. A freely available public database, intended as a resource for researchers studying the immune response to SARS-CoV-2, is where the repertoires were released. The samples were drawn from the first 160 participants of the ongoing ImmuneRACE study and from 950 to 1,500 subjects provided by 6 global collaborators. The sample metadata nearly always contained a de-identified subject ID, COVID-19 status, age in years and sex. Where available, HLA class I and class II types were obtained from metadata supplied by the sample provider rather than from assay-based typing.

Here is what the overall study found, with its caveats: The quantity of clinical and demographic metadata differed by source and by participant and was supplied without curation.

CDR1 SGHNT and CDR2 YENEEA were looked up in the germline V gene. Including the terminal cysteine and phenylalanine, the CDR3 comprises 14 residues. The sequence is cut down to CDR3 DNA, 42 bases in frame from base 1. Compared with germline, V lacks 1 base and J lacks 3 bases; bases without a gene match: 1. One collaborating source in Seattle enrolled patients while the patients were actively infected and followed the patients over time throughout the course of disease. The collaborating institutions used their own protocols to collect whole blood in K2EDTA tubes. For TCRbeta analysis, collaborators shipped samples as frozen whole blood, isolated PBMCs, or DNA extracted from either of those sample types. The immunoSEQ Assay, a bias-controlled multiplex PCR, was used to amplify TCRbeta CDR3 regions from genomic DNA. The authors' analysis ran thus. Nucleated cell counts per sample were estimated from amplification of reference gene primers within the assay. To quantify the absolute abundance of each unique TCRbeta CDR3 rearrangement, sequence reads were collapsed and filtered. Productive Simpson clonality was computed per sample as the square root of Simpson's diversity index over productive rearrangements. TCRdb took this table from immuneACCESS and kept in-frame rearrangements with V and J called. Such tables lack part of the clones; where checked against another copy, unresolved V genes explain under half of the gap, and the rest is unexplained. The D gene and trimming were derived from the DNA, and the V and J assignments and clone size from that table. The sample data list 200,000 to 250,000 clones, and roughly 79% of these were observed just once. Together, the top ten hold approximately 7.5% of the sample.

As for this clone: This receptor's antigen is unknown. There are no base qualities to consult, and no much larger clone falls within one base.

The sequenced sample was peripheral blood. The receptor's source is an elderly woman with COVID-19, enrolled during active disease. The chain joins TRBV11-3 to TRBJ2-5; TRBD1 agrees with 8 junctional bases. The sequence in DNA is TGTGCCAGCAGCTTAGGACAGGGGAAAGAGACCCAGTACTTC. This gives the protein CASSLGQGKETQYF. Reference TRBV11-3 and TRBJ2-5 genes cover what lies past the CDR3, so the full variable domain is EAGVVQSPRYKIIEKKQPVAFWCNPISGHNTLYWYLQNLGQGPELLIRYENEEAVDDSQLPKDRFSAERLKGVDSTLKIQPAELGDSAVYLCASSLGQGKETQYFGPGTRLLVL.